Shown below are 14 T cell receptor beta chains from a single sample sequenced in a study of cytomegalovirus exposure and HLA in healthy donors. Method: immunoSEQ multiplex PCR; TCRdb's copy keeps in-frame clones and lacks some. Counted here are under 250,000 clones, around 86% occurring once; the ten biggest clones make up roughly 2%. Sequencing input: PBMCs. The receptors were gathered from a woman in her late teens or twenties in good health and CMV-seropositive.

This chain links TRBV13 with TRBJ2-2; tentative D call: TRBD2 (7 bases). The germline gives CDR1 PRHDT, CDR2 FYEKMQ (reference sequence). CDR3 length: 16 amino acids. Trimming took off 5 bases at V and 6 bases at J, with 19 bases between the two ends. In nucleotides, the CDR3 is TGTGCCAGCAGCGCCGGACTAGAGGGGGGGGCCGGGGAGCTGTTTTTT. It specifies CASSAGLEGGAGELFF.

The chain combines TRBV6-5 with TRBJ1-2; perhaps TRBD1 as D (6 bases). The germline V gene has CDR1 MNHEY and CDR2 SVGAGI. This CDR3 region has 14 residues. V dropped 5 bases and J dropped 7 bases, with 17 bases sitting between them. The CDR3 reads CASSPAGGVTGYTF. The CDR3 DNA is TGTGCCAGCAGTCCGGCGGGGGGCGTGACTGGCTACACCTTC.

The table lists this clone with a count of one. The V gene is TRBV19, the J gene TRBJ2-1; the D is unclear. Trimming left V 3 bases short and J 6 bases short, with 9 bases between. The germline V gene has CDR1 LNHDA and CDR2 SQIVND (reference sequence). The length of the CDR3 is 13 residues. The CDR3 nucleotides read TGTGCCAGTAGTATTTCAGACATCAATGAGCAGTTCTTC. Protein product: CASSISDINEQFF.

The CDR3 protein is CASSRGGGPEAFF. CDR3 bases: TGTGCCAGTAGTAGGGGAGGGGGTCCTGAAGCTTTCTTT. The chain joins TRBV19 to TRBJ1-1; D might be TRBD1 (6 bases). Trimming cost V 4 bases and J 6 bases, with 12 bases left between them. Germline V gives CDR1 LNHDA, CDR2 SQIVND (reference sequence). This CDR3 region has 13 residues.

The chain employs TRBV11-2 and TRBJ2-7; 12 bases fit TRBD2. J was trimmed by 10 bases and V by 1 base; bases with no gene match: 11. The CDR3 has 16 residues. Germline loops: CDR1 SGHAT, CDR2 FQNNGV. CDR3 residues: CASSLGSGLAGRVQYF. The CDR3 DNA follows: TGTGCCAGCAGCTTAGGATCTGGACTAGCGGGGAGGGTTCAGTACTTC.

The chain carries TRBV4-2 and TRBJ2-6, with D tentatively TRBD1 (9 bases). With 5 bases removed from V and 4 bases from J, the gap between germline ends came to 21 bases. Per the germline V gene, CDR1 is LGHNA and CDR2 is YNFKEQ. The CDR3 totals 18 residues. The CDR3, as DNA: TGTGCCAGCAGCACAGTCGGGACAGGGACTAGAGGGGCCAACGTCCTGACTTTC. This codes for CASSTVGTGTRGANVLTF.

The rearrangement uses TRBV27 and TRBJ1-5; the D is unclear. Trimming removed 2 bases at V and 2 bases at J, with 10 bases between. Germline values: CDR1 MNHEY, CDR2 SMNVEV (reference sequence). The CDR3 spans 15 residues. CDR3 in amino acids: CASSLIPIGNQPQHF. The CDR3 DNA reads TGTGCCAGCAGTTTAATTCCTATAGGCAATCAGCCCCAGCATTTT.

V gene TRBV30 combines with J gene TRBJ2-7, with D maybe TRBD1 (6 bases). Germline V gene sequence: CDR1 GTSNPN, CDR2 SVGIG (reference sequence). The CDR3 is 17 residues long. The ends were cut back, 0 bases at V and 3 bases at J, with 21 bases in the middle. Written as DNA, the CDR3 is TGTGCCTGGAGTGTAGGGGTCGACAGGTCATCCCTCTACGAGCAGTACTTC. Its translation: CAWSVGVDRSSLYEQYF. Looking up the rest from reference TRBV30 and TRBJ2-7 gives the full variable domain: SQTIHQWPATLVQPVGSPLSLECTVEGTSNPNLYWYRQAAGRGLQLLFYSVGIGQISSEVPQNLSASRPQDRQFILSSKKLLLSDSGFYLCAWSVGVDRSSLYEQYFGPGTRLTVT.

This chain connects TRBV28 to TRBJ2-3; 10 bases align to TRBD2. Trimming at V came to 11 bases and at J to 4 bases, leaving 9 bases not matched to a gene. The CDR3 is 14 residues long. Germline CDR1 and CDR2: MDHEN and SYDVKM. This CDR3 is CAAYLAGDPDTQYF. CDR3 DNA: TGTGCCGCCTACCTAGCGGGAGATCCAGATACGCAGTATTTT.

The chain employs TRBV7-9 and TRBJ2-1; D is perhaps TRBD2 (5 bases). CDR1 is SEHNR and CDR2 is FQNEAQ in the germline V gene (reference sequence). V was shortened by 5 bases and J by 4 bases, with 9 bases between the two germline ends. The CDR3 is 13 residues long. The CDR3 sequence: CASSRSGYNEQFF. The CDR3 DNA sequence: TGTGCCAGCAGCCGGAGCGGTTACAATGAGCAGTTCTTC.

CDR3 in DNA: TGCGCCAGCAGCCGAGGGACAGGGGACTACGAGCAGTACTTC. Translating it yields CASSRGTGDYEQYF. The chain recombines TRBV4-1 with TRBJ2-7, with 10 positions matching TRBD1. The germline V gene encodes CDR1 MGHRA and CDR2 YSYEKL. The J segment lost 3 bases and the V segment lost 4 bases, leaving 3 bases of the junction unmatched. The CDR3 length is 14 residues.

CDR3 sequence: CSVGLAEAYEQYF. DNA for the CDR3: TGCAGCGTTGGACTAGCGGAGGCCTACGAGCAGTACTTC. The J gene is TRBJ2-7, the V gene TRBV29-1, with TRBD2 matching 9 bases. The CDR3 runs to 13 residues. Germline V lookup: CDR1 SQVTM, CDR2 ANQGSEA. The ends lost 4 bases at V and 2 bases at J; junction bases unmatched: 3.

The J gene is TRBJ2-2, the V gene TRBV29-1; 10 nucleotides align to TRBD1. This CDR3 spans 16 amino acids. CDR1 SQVTM and CDR2 ANQGSEA come from the germline V gene. V gave up 4 bases and J gave up 6 bases; unmatched junction bases: 11. The CDR3 nucleotides are TGCAGCGTTGGCGGGGAGGGACAGGGGTTCTCCGGGGAGCTGTTTTTT. It codes for CSVGGEGQGFSGELFF.

V is TRBV4-1 and J is TRBJ1-5, with 12 positions matching TRBD1. The germline V gene encodes CDR1 MGHRA and CDR2 YSYEKL. V lost 5 bases to trimming and J lost 5 bases; unmatched junction nucleotides: 4. The CDR3 runs 15 residues. The CDR3 DNA follows: TGCGCCAGCAGCGGGGGACAGGGGGCCGATCAGCCCCAGCATTTT. It translates to CASSGGQGADQPQHF.